This T cell receptor beta chain was documented in a study of control samples from healthy donors and cancer patients. The CDR3 runs to 13 residues. In germline, CDR1 is MNHEY, CDR2 SMNVEV (reference sequence). Trimming pared 5 bases from V and 9 bases from J, leaving 17 bases between. Assay used: immunoSEQ multiplex PCR; TCRdb lists only in-frame clones, some missing. The profile shows 150,000 to 200,000 clones, about 91% of them singletons. This chain joins TRBV27 and TRBJ2-7, with D hard to call. The sample consisted of blood. This clonotype was obtained from a young man in good health. In nucleotides, the CDR3 is TGTGCCAGCAGTCCGCCCCCGGGCACGAGGCAGTACTTC. It encodes CASSPPPGTRQYF.